This T cell receptor beta chain was recovered during a study of response to subunit inactivated influenza vaccine. TCRdb called the RT-PCR reads again in MiXCR, with one record for every CDR3 protein. The sample has hundreds of thousands of distinct CDR3 sequences, 11% seen once. Trimming cost V 2 bases and J 7 bases, with 17 bases left between them. The V gene's germline CDR1 is MDHEN and CDR2 SYDVKM. CDR3 length: 15 amino acids. These data also featured in a second study, about T cells expressing NK-cell markers. From that report: The cDNA for TCR beta came from 5'RACE template switching with UMIs. In a group of about six donors, dominant NKG2C+ clonotypes represented roughly 1.0-7.0% of CD8+ T cells.

The TCR originated in a man aged 45-65 years who received an inactivated influenza vaccine. This specimen consisted of PBMCs from blood, obtained on the day of vaccination. The V gene is TRBV28, the J gene TRBJ1-2; D is perhaps TRBD1 (5 bases). CDR3 nucleotide sequence: TGTGCCAGCAGTTTAGAAGGGGACCTCGTCTTTGGCTACACCTTC. The encoded protein is CASSLEGDLVFGYTF.